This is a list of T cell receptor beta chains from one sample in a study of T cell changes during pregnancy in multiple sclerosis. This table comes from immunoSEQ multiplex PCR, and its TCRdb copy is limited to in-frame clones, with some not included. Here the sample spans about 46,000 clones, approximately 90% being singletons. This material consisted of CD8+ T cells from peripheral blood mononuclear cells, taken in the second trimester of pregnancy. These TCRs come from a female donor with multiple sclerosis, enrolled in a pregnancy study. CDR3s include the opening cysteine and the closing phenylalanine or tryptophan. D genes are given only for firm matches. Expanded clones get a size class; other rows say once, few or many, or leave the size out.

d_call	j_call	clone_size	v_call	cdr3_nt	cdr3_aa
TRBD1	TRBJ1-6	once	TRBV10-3	TGTGCCATCAGTGTCCTGAGGGGACAGGGGCACTCACCCCTCCACTTT	CAISVLRGQGHSPLHF
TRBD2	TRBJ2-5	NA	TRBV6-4	TGTGCCAGCAGTTACTTGACTAGCTCGGAGACCCAGTACTTC	CASSYLTSSETQYF
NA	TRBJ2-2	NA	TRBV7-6	TGTGCCAGCACCCTAGGCGGGGCTGGAACCGGGGAGCTGTTTTTT	CASTLGGAGTGELFF
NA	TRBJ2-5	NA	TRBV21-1	TGTGCCAGCAGCACCGGACAGGGGTTGGAGACCCAGTACTTC	CASSTGQGLETQYF
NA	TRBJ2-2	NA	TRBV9	TGTGCCAGCAGCCCCCCTCAGAATCCCGGGGAGCTGTTTTTT	CASSPPQNPGELFF
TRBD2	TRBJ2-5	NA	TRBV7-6	TGTGCCAGCAGCTCACTAGCGGGGGAAGAGACCCAGTACTTC	CASSSLAGEETQYF
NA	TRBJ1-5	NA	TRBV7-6	TGTGCCAGCAGCTTAGACGACAGGACAGATCAGCCCCAGCATTTT	CASSLDDRTDQPQHF
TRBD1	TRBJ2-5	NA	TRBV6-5	TGTGCCAGCAGCCGGGGACAGGGGGACGGGACCCAGTACTTC	CASSRGQGDGTQYF
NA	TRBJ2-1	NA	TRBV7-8	TGTGCCAGCAGCTTAGATGGGGGGGGCCACAATGAGCAGTTCTTC	CASSLDGGGHNEQFF
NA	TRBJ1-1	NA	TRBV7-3	TGTGCCAGCAGCTTAAACCCCCCGGGAGGCATGAACACTGAAGCTTTCTTT	CASSLNPPGGMNTEAFF
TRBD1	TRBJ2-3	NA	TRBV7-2	TGTGCCAGCAGCCTACAGGGGTTGGGGGATACGCAGTATTTT	CASSLQGLGDTQYF
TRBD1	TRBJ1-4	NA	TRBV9	TGTGCCAGCAGCGCGGGACAGCAACCAACTAATGAAAAACTGTTTTTT	CASSAGQQPTNEKLFF
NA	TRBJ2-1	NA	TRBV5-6	TGTGCCAGCAGCTACCCGACACTTGGGCATGAGCAGTTCTTC	CASSYPTLGHEQFF
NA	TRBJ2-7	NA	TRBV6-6	TGTGCCAGCGGGACAACCTACGAGCAGTACTTC	CASGTTYEQYF
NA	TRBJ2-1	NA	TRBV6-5	TGTGCCAGCAGCCAGGGGAGTTTGACCTACAATGAGCAGTTCTTC	CASSQGSLTYNEQFF
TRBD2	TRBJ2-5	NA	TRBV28	TGTGCCAGCCTACTAGCGGGGGTCGGCGAGACCCAGTACTTC	CASLLAGVGETQYF
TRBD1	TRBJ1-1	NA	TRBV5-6	TGTGCCAGCAGCTTGTCCCCGCAGGGGGTGCACACTGAAGCTTTCTTT	CASSLSPQGVHTEAFF
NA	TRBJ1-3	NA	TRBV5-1	TGCGCCAGCAGCTTGTCTCCGCACACCTCTGGAAACACCATATATTTT	CASSLSPHTSGNTIYF
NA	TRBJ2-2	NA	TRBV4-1	TGCGCCAGCAGCCCTCCCCCAGGGAATGATTACACCGGGGAGCTGTTTTTT	CASSPPPGNDYTGELFF
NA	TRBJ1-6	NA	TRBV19	TGTGCCAGTAGTACAGGGCAGAATTCACCCCTCCACTTT	CASSTGQNSPLHF
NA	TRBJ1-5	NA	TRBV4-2	TGTGCCAGCAGCCAAGAGGGAGGTCAGCCCCAGCATTTT	CASSQEGGQPQHF
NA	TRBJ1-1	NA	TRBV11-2	TGTGCCAGCAGCTTTGCGGGGCGGGAAGCTTTCTTT	CASSFAGREAFF
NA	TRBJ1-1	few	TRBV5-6	TGTGCCAGCAGTAGGGGGACTGAAGCTTTCTTT	CASSRGTEAFF
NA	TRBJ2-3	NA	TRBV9	TGTGCCAGCAGCGTAGAGGCGGGGATCACAGATACGCAGTATTTT	CASSVEAGITDTQYF
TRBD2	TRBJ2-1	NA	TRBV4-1	TGCGCCAGCAGCCAAGATAACACCGGACTAGCGGGGGGGCATGAGCAGTTCTTC	CASSQDNTGLAGGHEQFF
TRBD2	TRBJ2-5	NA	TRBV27	TGTGCCAGCAGTTCCAGCGGGGGGGCCTTGGAGGCCCAGTACTTC	CASSSSGGALEAQYF
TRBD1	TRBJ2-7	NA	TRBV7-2	TGTGCCAGCAGCCCCTGGACAGGGACGCTATCCTACGAGCAGTACTTC	CASSPWTGTLSYEQYF
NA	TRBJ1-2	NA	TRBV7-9	TGTGCCAGCAGTGAGGGGGAGAGCTATGGCTACACCTTC	CASSEGESYGYTF
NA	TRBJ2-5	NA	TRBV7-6	TGTGCCAGCAGCTTACTACAGGGAGGGGAGACCCAGTACTTC	CASSLLQGGETQYF
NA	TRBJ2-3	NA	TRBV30	TGTGCCTGGAAGGAGACAGATACGCAGTATTTT	CAWKETDTQYF
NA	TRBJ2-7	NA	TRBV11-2	TGTGCCAGCAGCGGGAGAATGAAAAACGAGCAGTACTTC	CASSGRMKNEQYF
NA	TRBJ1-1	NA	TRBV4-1	TGCGCCAGCAGCCAGGGGGGACTTGAAGCTTTCTTT	CASSQGGLEAFF
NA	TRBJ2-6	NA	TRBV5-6	TGTGCCAGCAGCTTCGGGTCCCTCTCTGGGGCCAACGTCCTGACTTTC	CASSFGSLSGANVLTF
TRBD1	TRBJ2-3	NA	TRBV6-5	TGTGCCAGCAGTTACGGGACAGGGGGTTGGAGAGATACGCAGTATTTT	CASSYGTGGWRDTQYF
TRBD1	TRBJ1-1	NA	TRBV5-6	TGTGCCAGCAGCATAGGACAGGGAAACACTGAAGCTTTCTTT	CASSIGQGNTEAFF
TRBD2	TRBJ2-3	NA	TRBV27	TGTGCCAGCAGGACTAGCGGTAATACGCAGTATTTT	CASRTSGNTQYF
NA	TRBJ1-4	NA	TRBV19	TGTGCCAGTAGGGCAGGGGAGAAACTGTTTTTT	CASRAGEKLFF
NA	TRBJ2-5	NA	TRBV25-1	TGTGCCAGCAGTGACCGTACAGGGTGGGACGAGACCCAGTACTTC	CASSDRTGWDETQYF
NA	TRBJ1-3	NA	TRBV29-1	TGCAGCGTTGTGACAGCCTCTGGAAACACCATATATTTT	CSVVTASGNTIYF
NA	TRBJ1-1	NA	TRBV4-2	TGTGCCAGCAGCCAACAGGGGAGTGAAGCTTTCTTT	CASSQQGSEAFF
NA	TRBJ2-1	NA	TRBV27	TGTGCCAGCAGTTCCCTCGGGGATTACAATGAGCAGTTCTTC	CASSSLGDYNEQFF
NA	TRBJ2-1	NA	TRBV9	TGTGCCAGCAGCGCCGGGTTTCCCAATGAGCAGTTCTTC	CASSAGFPNEQFF
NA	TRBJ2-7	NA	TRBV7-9	TGCGCCAGCAGCCAAGATAGACAGAGTGGCTACGAGCAGTACTTC	CASSQDRQSGYEQYF
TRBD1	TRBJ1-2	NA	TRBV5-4	TGTGCCAGCAGCTTGGTACAGGGGAACGGCTACACCTTC	CASSLVQGNGYTF
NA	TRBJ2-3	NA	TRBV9	TGTGCCAGCAGCGCCGTCGGGACTAGCACAGATACGCAGTATTTT	CASSAVGTSTDTQYF
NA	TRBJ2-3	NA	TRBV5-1	TGCGCCACCCGAGGGGAGGGGGGAAGGAAAGATACGCAGTATTTT	CATRGEGGRKDTQYF
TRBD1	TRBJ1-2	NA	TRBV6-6	TGTGCCAGCAGGGCGGGACAGGGAGATGGCTACACCTTC	CASRAGQGDGYTF
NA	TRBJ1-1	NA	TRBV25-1	TGTGCCGCTCGGCCGGGACAGAACACTGAAGCTTTCTTT	CAARPGQNTEAFF
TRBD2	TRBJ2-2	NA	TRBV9	TGTGCCAGCAGCGTATCCTCAGTCGGACTAGCGGGGGGGCCAAACACCGGGGAGCTGTTTTTT	CASSVSSVGLAGGPNTGELFF
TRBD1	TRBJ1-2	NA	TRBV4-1	TGCGCCAGCAGACCCCAGGGGTCAGGGGGAACTAACTATGGCTACACCTTC	CASRPQGSGGTNYGYTF
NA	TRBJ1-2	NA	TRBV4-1	TGCGCCAGCAGCCTGTCAGGGGATGTCCGAGGCTACACCTTC	CASSLSGDVRGYTF
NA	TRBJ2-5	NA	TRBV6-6	TGTGCCAGCAGTTACTCCAGGGAACCAGTGGAGACCCAGTACTTC	CASSYSREPVETQYF
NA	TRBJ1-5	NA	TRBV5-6	TGTGCCAGCAGCTGGGGGGGCAATCAGCCCCAGCATTTT	CASSWGGNQPQHF
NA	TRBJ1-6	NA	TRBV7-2	TGTGCCAGCAGCTTAGTCCAGGCTTATAATTCACCCCTCCACTTT	CASSLVQAYNSPLHF